The 31 T cell receptor beta chains below come from one sample, sequenced in a study of technical replicates of blood from a handful of donors. Data came from immunoSEQ multiplex PCR; TCRdb stores just in-frame clones and leaves some out. The table shows about 80,000 clones, with approximately 96% occurring only once. Input material: T cells isolated from PBMCs. The receptors derive from a human donor in good health.

The rearrangement uses TRBV7-8 and TRBJ2-1; the match to TRBD2 covers 9 bases. CDR1 SGHVS and CDR2 FQNEAQ come from the germline V gene. Trimming at V came to 5 bases and at J to 8 bases, leaving 10 bases not matched to a gene. The CDR3 runs 15 residues. The CDR3 loop reads CASSAGGLAFDEQFF. The CDR3, as DNA: TGTGCCAGCAGCGCGGGAGGACTAGCGTTCGATGAGCAGTTCTTC.

The rearrangement joins TRBV19 to TRBJ1-1, with 9 bases that match TRBD1. Germline-derived CDR1 and CDR2 are LNHDA and SQIVND (reference sequence). CDR3 length: 13 amino acids. CDR3 nucleotides: TGTGCAACCCTCGGGACAGGGATATCTGAAGCTTTCTTT. Its translation: CATLGTGISEAFF. The full variable domain, rest sourced from reference TRBV19 and TRBJ1-1, is DGGITQSPKYLFRKEGQNVTLSCEQNLNHDAMYWYRQDPGQGLRLIYYSQIVNDFQKGDIAEGYSVSREKKESFPLTVTSAQKNPTAFYLCATLGTGISEAFFGQGTRLTVV.

V and J are TRBV10-2 and TRBJ2-3, with 10 bases matching TRBD2. Germline V CDR1 and CDR2: WSHSY, SAAADI. This CDR3 contains 15 residues. The junction had 8 bases not matched to a gene; V was cut back by 5 bases and J by 6 bases. CDR3: CASSPGLADRDTQYF. CDR3 DNA sequence: TGCGCCAGCAGTCCAGGACTAGCGGACAGGGATACGCAGTATTTT.

This clone is a singleton in its sample. The chain carries TRBV27 and TRBJ2-1; 12 bases map to TRBD2. Germline trimming cut 8 bases from V and 10 bases from J; bases unmatched to any gene: 12. The V gene's germline CDR1 is MNHEY and CDR2 SMNVEV (reference sequence). The CDR3 loop spans 15 amino acids. This CDR3 is CASRLAGALAGEQFF. The CDR3 bases are TGTGCCAGCCGACTAGCGGGAGCTCTCGCGGGGGAGCAGTTCTTC.

The chain couples TRBV5-1 to TRBJ2-1; D may be TRBD2 (5 bases). CDR1 and CDR2 from the germline V gene are SGHRS and YFSETQ. Trimming left V 0 bases short and J 7 bases short, with 14 bases between. This CDR3 has 15 amino acids. The CDR3 DNA sequence: TGCGCCAGCAGCTTGGACGGGATAGGAGCGAATGAGCAGTTCTTC. It specifies CASSLDGIGANEQFF.

V gene TRBV2 combines with J gene TRBJ2-5; 7 bases agree with TRBD1. Germline CDR1 reads SNHLY; CDR2 reads FYNNEI. CDR3 length equals 16 residues. Trimming at V came to 5 bases and at J to 2 bases, leaving 11 bases not matched to a gene. This CDR3 reads CASSRPQDRRQETQYF. The CDR3 DNA follows: TGTGCCAGCAGTCGCCCCCAGGACAGGCGACAAGAGACCCAGTACTTC. The full variable domain, completed using reference TRBV2 and TRBJ2-5, is EPEVTQTPSHQVTQMGQEVILRCVPISNHLYFYWYRQILGQKVEFLVSFYNNEISEKSEIFDDQFSVERPDGSNFTLKIRSTKLEDSAMYFCASSRPQDRRQETQYFGPGTRLLVL.

The chain employs TRBV15 and TRBJ2-7, with 10 bases identical to TRBD2. The CDR3 contains 15 residues. The V and J ends lost 3 bases and 3 bases, in that order; junction bases with no gene match: 5. Germline values: CDR1 LNHNV, CDR2 YYDKDF (reference sequence). The CDR3 protein is CATSSGLAELYEQYF. The CDR3 DNA follows: TGTGCCACCAGCAGCGGACTAGCGGAACTCTACGAGCAGTACTTC.

The chain couples TRBV7-9 to TRBJ1-1; the D gene is possibly TRBD1 (6 bases). This CDR3 has 17 amino acids. Per the germline V gene, CDR1 is SEHNR and CDR2 is FQNEAQ (reference sequence). V was pared by 5 bases and J by 0 bases, with 19 bases between. The CDR3 reads CASSTPRGADLNTEAFF. The CDR3 coding sequence is TGTGCCAGCAGCACACCACGGGGGGCAGACCTGAACACTGAAGCTTTCTTT.

The chain combines TRBV28 with TRBJ1-4; weak D call: TRBD1 (6 bases). The CDR3 sequence is 16 residues long. V was pared by 4 bases and J by 6 bases, with 18 bases between. From germline, CDR1 is MDHEN and CDR2 SYDVKM. CDR3 bases: TGTGCCAGCAGTTGGGGCCTCGACAGGTTCGATGAAAAACTGTTTTTT. Protein sequence: CASSWGLDRFDEKLFF.

The chain combines TRBV4-2 with TRBJ1-5; no definite D call. The CDR3 has 15 residues. Germline CDR1 LGHNA, CDR2 YNFKEQ. The V end was cut by 1 base, the J end by 7 bases, with 14 bases between. CDR3 sequence reads: CASSQASGSGQPQHF. DNA of the CDR3: TGTGCCAGCAGCCAAGCGTCGGGTTCGGGGCAGCCCCAGCATTTT.

This sequence joins TRBV7-3 and TRBJ2-4, with TRBD1 as a possible D gene (5 bases). From germline, CDR1 is SGHTA and CDR2 FQGTGA. V was pared by 4 bases and J by 5 bases, with 15 bases between. This CDR3 has 15 amino acids. Here the CDR3 reads CASSSDKGIENIQYF. CDR3 in DNA: TGTGCCAGCAGCTCGGACAAGGGGATTGAAAACATTCAGTACTTC.

The chain's CDR3 is CASREKDWGYGYTF. The CDR3 nucleotides read TGTGCCAGCAGAGAAAAGGACTGGGGATATGGCTACACCTTC. This chain connects TRBV2 to TRBJ1-2; D not certain. This CDR3 comprises 14 residues. V was shortened by 6 bases and J by 5 bases, with 16 bases between the two germline ends. Germline lookup yields CDR1 SNHLY and CDR2 FYNNEI.

J is TRBJ2-3 and V is TRBV6-1; tentative D call: TRBD2 (6 bases). CDR1 MNHNS and CDR2 SASEGT come from the germline V gene. Trimming removed 4 bases at V and 0 bases at J, with 11 bases between. This CDR3 is 15 amino acids long. The CDR3: CASSAPGASTDTQYF. The CDR3 nucleotides read TGTGCCAGCAGTGCGCCGGGAGCTAGCACAGATACGCAGTATTTT.

The rearrangement uses TRBV6-5 and TRBJ1-5; possible D gene TRBD1, 6 bases. Germline lookup yields CDR1 MNHEY and CDR2 SVGAGI. The CDR3 length is 15 residues. V was cut by 5 bases and J by 4 bases, with 15 bases left in between. The CDR3 DNA follows: TGTGCCAGCAGTCTTTATAACACAGGGAATCAGCCCCAGCATTTT. It translates to CASSLYNTGNQPQHF.

The genes are TRBV6-5 and TRBJ1-1, with 7 bases that match TRBD1. The CDR3 spans 13 residues. Germline lookup yields CDR1 MNHEY and CDR2 SVGAGI. Germline trimming cut 7 bases from V and 8 bases from J; bases unmatched to any gene: 10. In DNA form, the CDR3 reads TGTGCCAGCATCGACAGGGCCTTCAAAGAAGCTTTCTTT. Amino acids: CASIDRAFKEAFF.

The chain joins TRBV27 to TRBJ2-6; no clear D gene. Trimming took off 3 bases at V and 0 bases at J, with 6 bases between the two ends. Germline V lookup: CDR1 MNHEY, CDR2 SMNVEV (reference sequence). This CDR3 comprises 15 residues. The CDR3 DNA reads TGTGCCAGCAGTTTCCGGGTCTCTGGGGCCAACGTCCTGACTTTC. It specifies CASSFRVSGANVLTF.

This chain joins TRBV25-1 and TRBJ2-7, with a possible D match to TRBD1 (5 bases). V gave up 4 bases and J gave up 0 bases, with 10 bases separating them. The germline V gene has CDR1 MGHDK and CDR2 SYGVNS. CDR3 size: 14 residues. The CDR3 loop is CASSVDNPSYEQYF. In nucleotides, the CDR3 is TGTGCCAGCAGTGTGGACAATCCCTCCTACGAGCAGTACTTC.

This chain links TRBV28 with TRBJ1-5, with D unresolved. Trimming took 3 bases from V and 0 from J, leaving 12 bases between them. Germline assignment: CDR1 MDHEN and CDR2 SYDVKM. The CDR3 is 16 amino acids. The CDR3 is CASSFGITYSNQPQHF. CDR3 nucleotides: TGTGCCAGCAGTTTCGGGATCACTTATAGCAATCAGCCCCAGCATTTT.

This clone was seen a single time. J is TRBJ2-7 and V is TRBV28; 13 bases agree with TRBD2. The CDR3 has 16 amino acids. Per germline, CDR1 MDHEN and CDR2 SYDVKM. V lost 5 bases, J lost 4 bases, and 8 bases stayed unmatched. The CDR3 is CASSPGLAGLKYEQYF. The CDR3 region has the DNA TGTGCCAGCAGTCCGGGACTAGCGGGACTAAAATACGAGCAGTACTTC.

The V call is TRBV27, the J call TRBJ1-3; a possible D gene is TRBD1 (6 bases). Germline V CDR1 and CDR2: MNHEY, SMNVEV (reference sequence). Trimming took 4 bases from V and 4 from J, leaving 14 bases between them. The CDR3 consists of 15 residues. CDR3 residues: CASSSQQGMGNTIYF. The CDR3 region has the DNA TGTGCCAGCAGTTCCCAACAGGGAATGGGAAACACCATATATTTT.

This clone occurred once. V gene TRBV5-1 combines with J gene TRBJ2-7, with D maybe TRBD1 (6 bases). The CDR3 spans 14 residues. The V end was cut by 0 bases, the J end by 3 bases, with 10 bases between. Germline V gene data show CDR1 as SGHRS and CDR2 as YFSETQ. CDR3 protein: CASSLAGQGYEQYF. The DNA of the CDR3 is TGCGCCAGCAGCTTGGCGGGACAAGGCTACGAGCAGTACTTC. Complete variable domain (other parts from reference TRBV5-1 and TRBJ2-7): KAGVTQTPRYLIKTRGQQVTLSCSPISGHRSVSWYQQTPGQGLQFLFEYFSETQRNKGNFPGRFSGRQFSNSRSEMNVSTLELGDSALYLCASSLAGQGYEQYFGPGTRLTVT.

The chain recombines TRBV10-3 with TRBJ1-1; D unclear. Germline V lookup: CDR1 ENHRY, CDR2 SYGVKD. Between the trimmed V and J ends, which lost 1 base and 5 bases, there was a span of 11 bases. CDR3 length: 14 residues. The CDR3 DNA follows: TGTGCCATCAGTGAGTTCCCGGGAGGTACTGAAGCTTTCTTT. Protein sequence: CAISEFPGGTEAFF.

The chain's CDR3 is CASSTSYRGNEQFF. CDR3 nucleotides: TGTGCCAGCAGCACATCCTACAGGGGCAATGAGCAGTTCTTC. V and J are TRBV6-4 and TRBJ2-1; 7 bases agree with TRBD1. CDR1 is MRHNA and CDR2 is SNTAGT in the germline V gene. After removal of 6 bases from V and 6 bases from J, the junction contained 8 bases not matched to a gene. This CDR3 contains 14 residues.

The CDR3 nucleotides read TGTGCCAGTAGTATACTTAACACCGGGGAGCTGTTTTTT. Protein product: CASSILNTGELFF. The chain links TRBV19 to TRBJ2-2; D is unresolved. The ends were cut back, 2 bases at V and 2 bases at J, with 3 bases in the middle. This CDR3 is built from 13 residues. The V gene's germline CDR1 is LNHDA and CDR2 SQIVND (reference sequence).

The J gene is TRBJ2-7, the V gene TRBV14; 9 nucleotides line up with TRBD1. Per the germline V gene, CDR1 is SGHDN and CDR2 is FVKESK. The CDR3 totals 15 residues. J lost 3 bases, V lost 4 bases, and 7 bases had no gene match. The CDR3 reads CASSRRDREDYEQYF. The CDR3 DNA reads as TGTGCCAGCAGCCGCCGGGACAGGGAAGACTACGAGCAGTACTTC.

The chain joins TRBV9 to TRBJ2-7; D is possibly TRBD1 (6 bases). The CDR3 has 12 residues. Germline-derived CDR1 and CDR2 are SGDLS and YYNGEE. Trimming took off 3 bases at V and 3 bases at J, with 7 bases between the two ends. Here the CDR3 DNA reads TGTGCCAGCAGCGGGACAGACTACGAGCAGTACTTC. This encodes CASSGTDYEQYF.

The chain is built from TRBV5-5 and TRBJ2-1, with D hard to call. The CDR3 totals 15 residues. The V gene lost 2 bases and the J gene lost 0 bases, with 9 bases spanning the gap. Germline CDR1 is SGHKS and CDR2 is YYEKEE (reference sequence). The CDR3 nucleotides are TGTGCCAGCAGCTTCGAGGTCGACTCCTACAATGAGCAGTTCTTC. Amino acid sequence: CASSFEVDSYNEQFF.

The chain carries TRBV11-1 and TRBJ2-1; 9 positions match TRBD1. The CDR3 has 15 amino acids. Trimming cost V 5 bases and J 6 bases; bases outside gene matches: 8. Germline values: CDR1 SGHAT, CDR2 FQDESV (reference sequence). The DNA of the CDR3 is TGTGCCAGCAGCAGGGACAGGGTTGTATCCAATGAGCAGTTCTTC. Its protein is CASSRDRVVSNEQFF. Variable domain in full (rest from reference TRBV11-1 and TRBJ2-1): EAEVAQSPRYKITEKSQAVAFWCDPISGHATLYWYRQILGQGPELLVQFQDESVVDDSQLPKDRFSAERLKGVDSTLKIQPAELGDSAMYLCASSRDRVVSNEQFFGPGTRLTVL.

This chain connects TRBV11-3 to TRBJ2-7, with a possible D match to TRBD1 (5 bases). This CDR3 has 14 residues. The germline V gene encodes CDR1 SGHNT and CDR2 YENEEA. Trimming stripped 4 bases from V and 0 bases from J, with 10 bases between. This CDR3 is CASSSTRVSYEQYF. The DNA for the CDR3 is TGTGCCAGCAGCTCCACCAGGGTCTCCTACGAGCAGTACTTC.

The V call is TRBV5-4, the J call TRBJ2-3; D gene ambiguous. Germline-derived CDR1 and CDR2 are SGHNT and YYREEE (reference sequence). The V end was cut by 0 bases, the J end by 0 bases, with 11 bases between. This CDR3 has 16 residues. The CDR3 loop reads CASSLAGGLSTDTQYF. The CDR3 region has the DNA TGTGCCAGCAGCTTGGCTGGCGGCCTCAGCACAGATACGCAGTATTTT.

V gene TRBV6-5 combines with J gene TRBJ2-3; TRBD2 matches 9 bases. V dropped 5 bases and J dropped 2; count of bases not matched to a gene: 2. Germline lookup yields CDR1 MNHEY and CDR2 SVGAGI. The CDR3 sequence is 14 residues long. The CDR3 protein is CASSLAGNTDTQYF. In DNA, the CDR3 is TGTGCCAGCAGTCTAGCGGGAAACACAGATACGCAGTATTTT.